This T cell receptor beta chain was sequenced for a study of blood T cell repertoires in COVID-19. In the study overall: Collection of acute and convalescent COVID-19 samples took place in the United States, Italy and Spain. T cells, B-cell-depleted T cells, or PBMCs provided the cDNA or gDNA that served as material.

Trimming removed 1 base from V and 3 bases from J, with 12 bases in between. The V gene's germline CDR1 is LNHNV and CDR2 YYDKDF (reference sequence). The CDR3 has 15 residues. Original processing notes: Reference gene primer amplification gave nucleated cell count estimates. Clones were read by immunoSEQ multiplex PCR, and TCRdb kept only the in-frame ones, dropping some. That table supplies the V and J calls and clone size; D and trimming were determined from the DNA. The repertoire includes fewer than 350,000 clones, around 81% of them detected once, and around 3.7% sits in the top ten. This clonotype originated in a woman between 45 and 65 years old with active or convalescent COVID-19. What was sequenced was peripheral blood. The genes are TRBV15 and TRBJ1-1, with a possible D match to TRBD1 (5 bases). The CDR3 reads CATSRVPRVDTEAFF. CDR3 DNA: TGTGCCACCAGCAGAGTACCCAGGGTGGACACTGAAGCTTTCTTT.